This TCR beta chain is from a study of siplizumab effects on memory and regulatory T cells. V lost 1 base and J lost 0, with 16 bases in between. CDR3 length: 18 residues. Germline-derived CDR1 and CDR2 are SGHTA and FQGTGA. Assay used: immunoSEQ multiplex PCR; TCRdb lists only in-frame clones, some missing. The sample shows over 70,000 clones, approximately 95% of them seen only once. The TCR originated in a human donor in good health. Sequenced: CD8+ T cells sorted from blood. The V and J genes are TRBV7-3 and TRBJ2-1, with D perhaps matching TRBD2 (6 bases). The DNA for the CDR3 is TGTGCCAGCAGCTTAATTCCCTCCGGCGGGACCTCCTACAATGAGCAGTTCTTC. It is translated as CASSLIPSGGTSYNEQFF.